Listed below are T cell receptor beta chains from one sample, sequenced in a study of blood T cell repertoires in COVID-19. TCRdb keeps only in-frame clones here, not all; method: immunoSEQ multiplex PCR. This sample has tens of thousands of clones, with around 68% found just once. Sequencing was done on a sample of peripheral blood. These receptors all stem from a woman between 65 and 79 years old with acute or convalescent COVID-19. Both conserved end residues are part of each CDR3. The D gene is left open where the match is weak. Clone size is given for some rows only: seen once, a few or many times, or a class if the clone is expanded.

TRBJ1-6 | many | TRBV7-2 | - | TGTGCCAGCAGCTTAGATGGTGCAGGGAATAATTCACCCCTCCACTTT | CASSLDGAGNNSPLHF
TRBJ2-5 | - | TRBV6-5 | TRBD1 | TGTGCCAGCAGTAGGGCAGGGGGCAATGAGGAGACCCAGTACTTC | CASSRAGGNEETQYF
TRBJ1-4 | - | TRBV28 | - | TGTGCCAGCAGTGATGCAGGGCGAGAAAAACTGTTTTTT | CASSDAGREKLFF
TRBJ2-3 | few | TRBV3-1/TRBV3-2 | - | TGTGCCAGCAGCCGCCTCAGATGGTCAGATACGCAGTATTTT | CASSRLRWSDTQYF
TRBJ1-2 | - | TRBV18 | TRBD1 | TGTGCCAGCTCCCGTGGACAGGGGACGAGTAACTATGGCTACACCTTC | CASSRGQGTSNYGYTF
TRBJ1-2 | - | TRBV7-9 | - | TGTGCCAGCAGCTTAGTGTCAGGGGTCTATGGCTACACCTTC | CASSLVSGVYGYTF
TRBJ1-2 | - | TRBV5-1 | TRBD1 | TGCGCCAGCAGCTACGGGACAGGGGGAGGTGATGGCTACACCTTC | CASSYGTGGGDGYTF
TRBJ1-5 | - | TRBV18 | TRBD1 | TGTGCCAGCTCACCGACAGGGTCGTACGTCAATAGCAATCAGCCCCAGCATTTT | CASSPTGSYVNSNQPQHF
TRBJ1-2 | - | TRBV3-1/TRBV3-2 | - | TGTGCCAGCACCTCGGGACGGGGGGGCTACACCTTC | CASTSGRGGYTF
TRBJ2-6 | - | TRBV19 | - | TGTGCCAGTAGTATCGTGGCAGGGAAGTCCCCAGGGGGGGCCAACGTCCTGACTTTC | CASSIVAGKSPGGANVLTF
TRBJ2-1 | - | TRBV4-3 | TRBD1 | TGCGCCAGCAGTCAAGAGAGGGGGCGTCAGTTCTTC | CASSQERGRQFF
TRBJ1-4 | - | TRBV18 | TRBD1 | TGTGCCAGCTCACCGGTCACTTTATTTCCGGGACAGGGCGATGAAAAACTGTTTTTT | CASSPVTLFPGQGDEKLFF
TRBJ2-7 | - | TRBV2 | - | TGTGCCAGCAGTGGGCCATTCACCTACGAGCAGTACTTC | CASSGPFTYEQYF
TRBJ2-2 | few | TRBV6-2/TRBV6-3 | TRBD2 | TGTGCCAGCAGTTACAAACCCCGGCTAGCGGCGAACACCGGGGAGCTGTTTTTT | CASSYKPRLAANTGELFF
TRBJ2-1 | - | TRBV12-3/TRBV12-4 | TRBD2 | TGTGCCAGCAGGGCTAGCGGGAGGTATGAGCAGTTCTTC | CASRASGRYEQFF
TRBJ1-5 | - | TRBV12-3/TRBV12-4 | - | TGTGCCAGCAGTTATAGCCGGCTGGAGCCCCAGCATTTT | CASSYSRLEPQHF
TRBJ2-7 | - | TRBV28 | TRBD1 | TGTGCCAGCAGTTCCCGACAGGGAACTGCCGAGCAGTACTTC | CASSSRQGTAEQYF
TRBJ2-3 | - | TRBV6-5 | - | TGTGCCAGCAAGGGGGAACCTGGGGATACGCAGTATTTT | CASKGEPGDTQYF
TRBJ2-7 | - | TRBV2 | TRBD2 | TGTGCCAGCAGAAGGACTAGCAGTTACGGTGGCGAGCAGTACTTC | CASRRTSSYGGEQYF
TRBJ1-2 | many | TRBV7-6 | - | TGTGCCAGCAGCCCTGCTGGCGGGGGCTATGGCTACACCTTC | CASSPAGGGYGYTF
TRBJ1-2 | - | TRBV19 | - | TGTGCCAGCAACCCCCTTGTCGGACGAGGGAGTTATGGCTACACCTTC | CASNPLVGRGSYGYTF
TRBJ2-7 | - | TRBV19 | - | TGTGCCAGTAGTCCACGGACAGCCTACGAGCAGTACTTC | CASSPRTAYEQYF
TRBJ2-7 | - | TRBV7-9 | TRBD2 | TGTGCCAGCAGCTTTTTGGTAGCGGGGGTCGGCGAGCAGTACTTC | CASSFLVAGVGEQYF
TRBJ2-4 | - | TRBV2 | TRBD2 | TGTGCCAGCACCAGCGGGGGAGGAAACATTCAGTACTTC | CASTSGGGNIQYF
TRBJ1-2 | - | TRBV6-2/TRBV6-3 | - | TGTGCCAGCAGTCGTACCATGACAGGACTCACCTTC | CASSRTMTGLTF
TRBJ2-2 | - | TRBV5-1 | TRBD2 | TGCGCCAGCAGCCTTCCGGGACTAGCTGGCGGGGAGCTGTTTTTT | CASSLPGLAGGELFF
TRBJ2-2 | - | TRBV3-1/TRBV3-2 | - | TGTGCCAGCAGCCAAGCGGTGGAGATAGCGTATGACACCGGGGAGCTGTTTTTT | CASSQAVEIAYDTGELFF
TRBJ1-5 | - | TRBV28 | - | TGTGCCAGCAGTTCTTTGGGGAGGGGGGATCAGCCCCAGCATTTT | CASSSLGRGDQPQHF
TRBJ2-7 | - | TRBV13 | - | TGTGCCAGCAGCTTACGGATGGACTGGAGCTCCTACGAGCAGTACTTC | CASSLRMDWSSYEQYF
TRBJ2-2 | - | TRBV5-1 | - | TGCGCCAGCAGCTTAAATACAGCTAACACCGGGGAGCTGTTTTTT | CASSLNTANTGELFF
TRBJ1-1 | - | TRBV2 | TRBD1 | TGTGCCAGCAGTGCTGACAGGGGGGGTTTTGAGACTGAAGCTTTCTTT | CASSADRGGFETEAFF
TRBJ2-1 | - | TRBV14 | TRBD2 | TGTGCCAGCAGTCTATGGCGTAGCGGGGTAAACAATGAGCAGTTCTTC | CASSLWRSGVNNEQFF
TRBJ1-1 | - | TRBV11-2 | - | TGTGCCAGCAGCTTGGGACAACTCATGAACACTGAAGCTTTCTTT | CASSLGQLMNTEAFF
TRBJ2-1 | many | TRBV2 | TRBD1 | TGTGCCAGCGCGACAACAGGGGACATCGAGCAGTTCTTC | CASATTGDIEQFF
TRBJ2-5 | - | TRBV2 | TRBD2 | TGTGCCAGCAGTTTTCTAGCGGGGGGGTCGGAGACCCAGTACTTC | CASSFLAGGSETQYF
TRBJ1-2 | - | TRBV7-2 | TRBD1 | TGTGCCAGCAGCTTAGCGCTAGGGACAGGGTTCAGGGGCTACACCTTC | CASSLALGTGFRGYTF
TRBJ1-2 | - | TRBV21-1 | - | TGTGCCAGCAGCAATCCCTCATCAGCCTTC | CASSNPSSAF
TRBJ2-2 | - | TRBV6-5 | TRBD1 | TGTGCCAGCGCACAGGGGTTCACCGGGGAGCTGTTTTTT | CASAQGFTGELFF
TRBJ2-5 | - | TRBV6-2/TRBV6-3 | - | TGTGCCAGCAGCCCAGGGGAGGGAGGGACCCAGTACTTC | CASSPGEGGTQYF
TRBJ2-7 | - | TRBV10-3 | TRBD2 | TGTGCCATCAGCCCGGGACTAGCGGGGGAGCAGTACTTC | CAISPGLAGEQYF
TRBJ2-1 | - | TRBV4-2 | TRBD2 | TGTGCCAGCAGCCAAGGGGCTAGCGGGGGCAATGAGCAGTTCTTC | CASSQGASGGNEQFF
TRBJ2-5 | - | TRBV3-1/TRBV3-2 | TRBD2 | TGTGCCAGCAGCCAAGGCTTGCGGGGGGGCCTCCAAGAGACCCAGTACTTC | CASSQGLRGGLQETQYF
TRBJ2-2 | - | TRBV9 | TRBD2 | TGTGCCAGCAGCTTCGGACTAGCGGGAGTCACCGGGGAGCTGTTTTTT | CASSFGLAGVTGELFF
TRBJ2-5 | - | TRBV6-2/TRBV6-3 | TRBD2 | TGTGCCAGCAGTTACTCGGGGAGAGCGGGAGGCCTAACCAGGGAGACCCAGTACTTC | CASSYSGRAGGLTRETQYF
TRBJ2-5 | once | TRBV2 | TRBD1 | TGTGCCAGCAGCGCCGGGACAGGGGGCCTCGGGTACTTC | CASSAGTGGLGYF
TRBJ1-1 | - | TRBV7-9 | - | TGTGCCAGCAGCGTGGGACAATTCACTGAAGCTTTCTTT | CASSVGQFTEAFF
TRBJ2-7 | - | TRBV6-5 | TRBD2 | TGTGCCAGCAGTAGCGGGACTGGATACGAGCAGTACTTC | CASSSGTGYEQYF
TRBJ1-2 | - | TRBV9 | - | TGTGCCAGCAGCGTAGAGGGAGCTAACTATGGCTACACCTTC | CASSVEGANYGYTF
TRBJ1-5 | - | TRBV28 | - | TGTGCCAGCAGCCGACAGATATATAGCAATCAGCCCCAGCATTTT | CASSRQIYSNQPQHF